A selection of T cell receptor beta chains follows, all from one sample in a study of T cells expressing NK-cell markers. TCRdb reprocessed the 5' RACE reads, with one entry per CDR3 protein and no DNA. This sample's table has over 150,000 distinct CDR3 sequences. The sequenced material came from blood T cells: a sorted CD56 or NKG2C T cell subset, CD4+ or CD8+ T cells, or bulk PBMC T cells (not recorded which). The receptors shown here come from a woman aged 45 to 65 in good health. The CDR3 runs from the conserved cysteine through the conserved F or W.

TRBV27	TRBJ2-1	CASSPVAGLGEQFF
TRBV19	TRBJ2-1	CASSIGTGYNEQFF
TRBV2	TRBJ1-2	CASMGAGYDYGYTF
TRBV20-1	TRBJ2-3	CSARVLLAGSDTQYF
TRBV7-8	TRBJ1-1	CASSSPPGGGDTEAFF
TRBV4-1	TRBJ2-7	CASSQEGGSLRQQYF
TRBV2	TRBJ2-1	CASSAVAPHNEQFF
TRBV4-1	TRBJ1-4	CASSAVWNPNEKLFF
TRBV6-5	TRBJ2-7	CASSWAQAYKQYF
TRBV24-1	TRBJ2-7	CATSDLRREQYF
TRBV20-1	TRBJ2-7	CSAAYGVSYEQYF
TRBV23-1	TRBJ2-1	CASRTLTSSYNEQFF
TRBV7-9	TRBJ2-1	CASSLGLHNEQFF
TRBV4-1	TRBJ2-1	CASSQGRYGSNEQFF
TRBV29-1	TRBJ2-1	CSVDGIPYNEQFF
TRBV27	TRBJ1-4	CASRPLLWEKLFF
TRBV4-1	TRBJ1-1	CASSQRDRGDTEAFF
TRBV11-2	TRBJ2-7	CASSSIGGQGWYEQYF
TRBV11-2	TRBJ2-7	CASGASGIYEQYF
TRBV12-3/TRBV12-4	TRBJ2-1	CASSLSGNGVFF
TRBV19	TRBJ2-5	CASSIRLLETQYF
TRBV12-3/TRBV12-4	TRBJ1-1	CASRSGEGNTEAFF
TRBV20-1	TRBJ2-7	CGAGGEFGEQYF
TRBV29-1	TRBJ2-2	CSVSWSNTGELFF
TRBV3-1	TRBJ1-1	CASSFGISNTEAFF
TRBV27	TRBJ1-6	CASTTGVSYNSPLHF
TRBV12-3/TRBV12-4	TRBJ2-3	CASSPRLTDTQYF
TRBV6-5	TRBJ1-1	CASKPGTRTEAFF
TRBV20-1	TRBJ2-1	CSSGTHSYNEQFF
TRBV29-1	TRBJ2-7	CSVDEGGTPEQYF
TRBV5-1	TRBJ1-4	CASSLYVDQSNEKLFF
TRBV4-1	TRBJ1-6	CASSSSPGVGSPLHF
TRBV6-5	TRBJ2-7	CASSPVWALGEDEQYF
TRBV6-2/TRBV6-3	TRBJ2-1	CASSLRRAYNEQFF
TRBV9	TRBJ1-3	CASSAGGASGNTIYF
TRBV7-8	TRBJ1-3	CASSGPEGFVGNTIYF
TRBV28	TRBJ2-5	CASSKTSGPVQETQYF
TRBV20-1	TRBJ1-2	CSVIKEAGYTF
TRBV27	TRBJ1-1	CASSFSREAGNTEAFF
TRBV18	TRBJ2-7	CASSLPGTEDGEQYF
TRBV3-1	TRBJ2-7	CASSPVLGRDYEQYF
TRBV11-2	TRBJ2-1	CASTVLLAGGDAQFF
TRBV12-3/TRBV12-4	TRBJ2-2	CASSLADTNTGELFF
TRBV12-3/TRBV12-4	TRBJ1-3	CASSLGASGNTIYF
TRBV27	TRBJ2-3	CASSSGLRSDTQYF
TRBV15	TRBJ2-1	CATSRYGTSGKLWNEQFF
TRBV27	TRBJ2-7	CASFGTSGYEQYF
TRBV11-2	TRBJ2-1	CASSSTGREQFF
TRBV7-9	TRBJ2-3	CASSPLWEGDTQYF
TRBV6-5	TRBJ2-7	CASSYPPPGLAGASEQYF
TRBV6-5	TRBJ2-1	CASWDRGPRNEQFF
TRBV12-3/TRBV12-4	TRBJ1-5	CASSHTDLNQPQHF
TRBV12-3/TRBV12-4	TRBJ1-5	CASSFGSRGGNQPQHF
TRBV7-8	TRBJ1-2	CASSSPGRQEGYTF
TRBV12-3/TRBV12-4	TRBJ1-5	CTSKGTELSNQPQHF